This entry lists 22 T cell receptor beta chains sequenced from one sample in a study of cytomegalovirus exposure and HLA in healthy donors (dated by TCRdb to 2017 to 2019). The library was obtained by the immunoSEQ multiplex PCR assay. For the multiplex PCR, a mixture combining 60 forward primers for TCR Vbeta segments and 13 reverse primers for TCR Jbeta segments was used. In TCRdb, the immuneACCESS table is reduced to in-frame sequences with V and J assigned. These tables do not hold every clone; where another copy was compared, an unresolved V gene accounts for under half, and the others remain unexplained. The sample table lists more than 100,000 clones, about 83% of them with a count of one. The top ten clones comprise 2.5% to 3% of the sample. The specimen was PBMCs. The receptors shown here come from a woman between 40 and 50 years old in good health and CMV-seropositive.

This chain uses TRBV27 with TRBJ2-5; D is ambiguous. The CDR3 is made up of 12 amino acids. Deletions cut 3 bases from V and 8 bases from J, with 10 bases between. The germline CDR1 and CDR2 sequences are MNHEY and SMNVEV (reference sequence). CDR3 loop: CASSFPGSTQYF. The CDR3 bases are TGTGCCAGCAGTTTCCCTGGTAGCACCCAGTACTTC.

The V and J genes are TRBV7-6 and TRBJ2-1; the match to TRBD2 covers 9 bases. The germline V gene has CDR1 SGHVS and CDR2 FNYEAQ. The V segment lost 4 bases and the J segment 8 bases; nucleotides outside the gene matches: 12. This CDR3 region has 16 residues. This CDR3 reads CASSSRGASGTHEQFF. The CDR3 region has the DNA TGTGCCAGCAGCTCCCGCGGGGCTAGCGGGACTCATGAGCAGTTCTTC. The full variable domain, rest sourced from reference TRBV7-6 and TRBJ2-1, is GAGVSQSPRYKVTKRGQDVALRCDPISGHVSLYWYRQALGQGPEFLTYFNYEAQQDKSGLPNDRFSAERPEGSISTLTIQRTEQRDSAMYRCASSSRGASGTHEQFFGPGTRLTVL.

J is TRBJ1-5 and V is TRBV19; 9 nucleotides line up with TRBD1. Germline CDR1 and CDR2: LNHDA and SQIVND (reference sequence). With V trimmed by 2 bases and J by 9 bases, 17 bases remained unmatched. This CDR3 has 18 amino acids. CDR3 nucleotide sequence: TGTGCCAGTAGTATACAGAGAAATCGGGACAGGGATCAGCCGCCCCAGCATTTT. Translated, it gives CASSIQRNRDRDQPPQHF.

The genes are TRBV5-4 and TRBJ2-3; TRBD1 matches at 9 bases. The CDR3 totals 16 residues. Germline loops: CDR1 SGHNT, CDR2 YYREEE (reference sequence). Losses at the gene ends were 7 bases for V and 0 bases for J; bases not matched to a gene: 9. CDR3 DNA sequence: TGTGCCAGCGATAACCGGGACAGGGATAGCACAGATACGCAGTATTTT. It translates to CASDNRDRDSTDTQYF.

The V gene is TRBV2, the J gene TRBJ2-3, with 12 bases fitting TRBD2. V shed 4 bases, J shed 0 bases, and the junction held 8 bases outside the gene matches. The CDR3 covers 18 residues. CDR1 is SNHLY and CDR2 is FYNNEI in the germline V gene. The CDR3 DNA reads as TGTGCCAGCAGTGGGGATCCTAGCGGGGGGGCCAGCACAGATACGCAGTATTTT. Amino acids: CASSGDPSGGASTDTQYF.

The chain has TRBV4-2 and TRBJ1-2; 8 bases align to TRBD1. This CDR3 contains 13 residues. J was trimmed by 6 bases and V by 4 bases; bases with no gene match: 4. Germline CDR1 LGHNA, CDR2 YNFKEQ. DNA for the CDR3: TGTGCCAGCAGCCGAACACAGGGGGATGGCTACACCTTC. Protein sequence: CASSRTQGDGYTF.

The rearrangement uses TRBV6-4 and TRBJ2-3, with unresolved D. The germline V and J ends were trimmed by 3 bases and 5 bases, with 9 bases remaining between them. The CDR3 totals 13 residues. Germline lookup yields CDR1 MRHNA and CDR2 SNTAGT. The CDR3 protein is CASSEERGDTQYF. The CDR3 DNA reads as TGTGCCAGCAGTGAAGAAAGAGGAGATACGCAGTATTTT.

The gene calls are TRBV7-2 and TRBJ2-5; TRBD2 matches 7 bases. Looked up from germline, CDR1 is SGHTA and CDR2 is FQGNSA. This CDR3 spans 14 amino acids. J gave up 5 bases and V 4 bases, and 7 bases lay outside the gene matches. CDR3 nucleotide sequence: TGTGCCAGCAGCTGGGGGGGGAAGGAGGAGACCCAGTACTTC. This gives the protein CASSWGGKEETQYF.

The rearrangement links TRBV5-1 to TRBJ2-2; tentatively, D is TRBD2 (5 bases). The CDR3 consists of 15 residues. V was clipped by 0 bases and J by 1 base, with 7 bases between them. Germline V CDR1 and CDR2: SGHRS, YFSETQ. The CDR3 nucleotides read TGCGCCAGCAGCTTGGAGAGCGGGAACACCGGGGAGCTGTTTTTT. It encodes CASSLESGNTGELFF.

This clone occurred once. V gene TRBV19 combines with J gene TRBJ2-7, with D possibly TRBD1 on 5 matching bases. Germline lookup yields CDR1 LNHDA and CDR2 SQIVND (reference sequence). Trimming removed 3 bases from V and 2 bases from J, with 8 bases in between. The length of the CDR3 is 13 residues. The CDR3 coding sequence is TGTGCCAGTAGTATTGCCAGGGCCTACGAGCAGTACTTC. Protein sequence: CASSIARAYEQYF.

The DNA for the CDR3 is TGTGCCAGCAGTTTAAATTCTCAGGGTCCAGATACGCAGTATTTT. Translating gives CASSLNSQGPDTQYF. V gene TRBV27 combines with J gene TRBJ2-3; D is possibly TRBD1 (5 bases). V was pared by 2 bases and J by 4 bases, with 13 bases between. This CDR3 is 15 amino acids long. Germline loops: CDR1 MNHEY, CDR2 SMNVEV (reference sequence).

The gene calls are TRBV9 and TRBJ2-1, with 8 bases lining up with TRBD2. Trimming cost V 0 bases and J 6 bases; bases outside gene matches: 2. CDR1 is SGDLS and CDR2 is YYNGEE in the germline V gene. The CDR3 is made up of 14 amino acids. CDR3 region: CASSVVGTSNEQFF. The CDR3 region has the DNA TGTGCCAGCAGCGTAGTGGGGACTAGCAATGAGCAGTTCTTC.

This clone was detected a few times. J is TRBJ1-1 and V is TRBV6-1; tentatively, D is TRBD1 (5 bases). Germline CDR1 and CDR2: MNHNS and SASEGT. V was pared by 7 bases and J by 0 bases, with 15 bases between. This CDR3 has 15 residues. Here the CDR3 reads CASTPGPGMNTEAFF. The CDR3, as DNA: TGTGCCAGCACCCCAGGGCCTGGAATGAACACTGAAGCTTTCTTT.

This clone occurred a few times. The chain couples TRBV2 to TRBJ1-2, with TRBD1 matching over 7 bases. The CDR3 spans 14 residues. Germline CDR1 reads SNHLY; CDR2 reads FYNNEI. The trim removed 3 bases at V and 4 bases at J, leaving 5 bases unmatched. The CDR3: CASSDGRQGYGYTF. CDR3 nucleotide sequence: TGTGCCAGCAGTGATGGTCGACAGGGCTATGGCTACACCTTC.

The chain employs TRBV10-3 and TRBJ1-5; 7 bases agree with TRBD1. Germline V lookup: CDR1 ENHRY, CDR2 SYGVKD. With 3 bases clipped from V and 7 bases from J, the junction kept 3 bases outside the gene matches. This CDR3 spans 13 amino acids. CDR3 sequence reads: CAISETGEQPQHF. CDR3 sequence (DNA): TGTGCCATCAGTGAAACAGGGGAACAGCCCCAGCATTTT.

The rearrangement joins TRBV27 to TRBJ2-2, with D perhaps matching TRBD2 (7 bases). Germline lookup yields CDR1 MNHEY and CDR2 SMNVEV (reference sequence). V lost 3 bases and J lost 6, with 14 bases in between. The CDR3 length is 15 residues. CDR3 DNA: TGTGCCAGCAGTTTCAGGAGGGGGAGGGCCGGGGAGCTGTTTTTT. Protein sequence: CASSFRRGRAGELFF.

This clone was recorded only once. The V gene is TRBV5-1, the J gene TRBJ1-2; D remains ambiguous. The V end lost 1 base, the J end lost 8 bases, and 15 bases lay between the germline ends. The CDR3 consists of 14 residues. Germline V gene lookup returns CDR1 SGHRS and CDR2 YFSETQ. CDR3 sequence (DNA): TGCGCCAGCAGCTTGTCCCTTTCTCTGTCCGGCTACACCTTC. It translates to CASSLSLSLSGYTF.

The V gene is TRBV21-1, the J gene TRBJ2-5; TRBD1, the D gene given by the table, was not confirmed from the DNA. TRBV21-1 represents a pseudogene. The CDR3 has 17 residues. This chain's CDR3 is CASSTPPTGPFQETQYF. The CDR3 nucleotides are TGTGCCAGCAGCACACCCCCGACAGGGCCGTTTCAAGAGACCCAGTACTTC.

The chain has TRBV5-1 and TRBJ2-7; TRBD2 agrees at 13 bases. V lost 4 bases to trimming and J lost 3 bases; unmatched junction nucleotides: 13. CDR3 size: 18 residues. The germline CDR1 and CDR2 sequences are SGHRS and YFSETQ. The CDR3 DNA follows: TGCGCCAGCAGCACTGAACGGGGACTAGCGGGGCATTACTACGAGCAGTACTTC. Translation gives CASSTERGLAGHYYEQYF.

This rearrangement joins TRBV7-9 to TRBJ1-4, with D tentatively TRBD1 (6 bases). Trimming cost V 4 bases and J 2 bases, with 20 bases left between them. There are 18 residues in the CDR3. CDR1 and CDR2 from the germline V gene are SEHNR and FQNEAQ (reference sequence). The CDR3 protein is CASSSGGFWDLTNEKLFF. CDR3 coding DNA: TGTGCCAGCAGCTCGGGGGGCTTTTGGGATTTGACTAATGAAAAACTGTTTTTT.

This clone was seen a handful of times. The chain is built from TRBV5-1 and TRBJ1-1, with D perhaps matching TRBD1 (5 bases). The germline gives CDR1 SGHRS, CDR2 YFSETQ. The CDR3 is 13 residues long. The V end lost 3 bases, the J end lost 4 bases, and 10 bases lay between the germline ends. The CDR3: CASSSTDSTEAFF. CDR3 bases: TGCGCCAGCAGCTCCACCGACAGCACTGAAGCTTTCTTT.

The gene calls are TRBV19 and TRBJ1-5; possible D gene TRBD1, 6 bases. The CDR3 covers 18 residues. CDR1 LNHDA and CDR2 SQIVND come from the germline V gene (reference sequence). With 10 bases removed from V and 1 base from J, the gap between germline ends came to 26 bases. The CDR3 DNA reads TGTGCCACCAATCAGCCCGGGGGGCTCGGGAGGAGCAATCAGCCCCAGCATTTT. It codes for CATNQPGGLGRSNQPQHF.